These 27 T cell receptor beta chains were all obtained from the same sample, sequenced in a study of blood T cell repertoires in COVID-19. This table comes from immunoSEQ multiplex PCR, and its TCRdb copy is limited to in-frame clones, with some not included. The sample includes 310,000 or so clones, more than 75% of them seen just once. The sample was peripheral blood. These TCRs come from a man aged 65 to 79 with acute or convalescent COVID-19.

This clone was observed a few times. The J gene is TRBJ2-7, the V gene TRBV4-3, with 12 bases aligning to TRBD2. Germline V CDR1 and CDR2: LGHNA, YSLEER. The CDR3 is 15 residues long. With V trimmed by 0 bases and J by 9 bases, 6 bases remained unmatched. The CDR3 DNA reads TGCGCCAGCAGCCAAGATCTCGCTAGCGGGAGGGCGCAGTACTTC. The encoded protein is CASSQDLASGRAQYF.

The chain carries TRBV27 and TRBJ2-1; D remains unclear. V was clipped by 3 bases and J by 9 bases, with 6 bases between them. Looked up from germline, CDR1 is MNHEY and CDR2 is SMNVEV (reference sequence). This CDR3 has 11 amino acids. CDR3 nucleotides: TGTGCCAGCAGTTTCTTCGGTGAGCAGTTCTTC. It is translated as CASSFFGEQFF.

The V gene is TRBV7-9, the J gene TRBJ2-3, with no clear D. The germline gives CDR1 SEHNR, CDR2 FQNEAQ (reference sequence). Trimming took off 5 bases at V and 6 bases at J, with 15 bases between the two ends. The CDR3 runs to 14 residues. CDR3 region: CASSLGFSGDTQYF. CDR3 DNA: TGTGCCAGCAGCCTAGGGTTTTCCGGGGATACGCAGTATTTT.

The J gene is TRBJ2-1, the V gene TRBV7-2; 8 bases agree with TRBD2. CDR1 is SGHTA and CDR2 is FQGNSA in the germline V gene. Trimming at V came to 5 bases and at J to 10 bases, leaving 25 bases not matched to a gene. The CDR3 is 19 residues long. The CDR3 nucleotides read TGTGCCAGCAGCCCGCCTAGTCCTAAAATTAGCGGGGTCCCCTTAGAGCAGTTCTTC. Amino acids: CASSPPSPKISGVPLEQFF.

The V and J genes are TRBV5-6 and TRBJ1-1; the D gene is possibly TRBD1 (6 bases). The CDR3 contains 16 residues. The germline V gene has CDR1 SGHDT and CDR2 YYEEEE. The V and J ends lost 0 bases and 2 bases respectively, with 14 bases between them. The CDR3 spells CASSLAVGATNTEAFF. In DNA form, the CDR3 reads TGTGCCAGCAGCTTGGCCGTGGGGGCTACTAACACTGAAGCTTTCTTT.

V is TRBV2 and J is TRBJ1-1, with 7 bases that match TRBD1. With 6 bases clipped from V and 5 bases from J, the junction kept 9 bases outside the gene matches. Germline CDR1 is SNHLY and CDR2 is FYNNEI. The CDR3 covers 14 residues. The CDR3: CASRADRAGTEAFF. The DNA of the CDR3 is TGTGCCAGCAGAGCTGACAGGGCAGGTACTGAAGCTTTCTTT.

This chain links TRBV4-3 with TRBJ2-6, with 12 bases identical to TRBD2. Germline CDR1 LGHNA, CDR2 YSLEER. This CDR3 region has 17 residues. V lost 6 bases to trimming and J lost 2 bases; unmatched junction nucleotides: 5. The CDR3 region is CASRWSSGGAGANVLTF. CDR3 bases: TGCGCCAGCAGGTGGTCTAGCGGGGGGGCTGGGGCCAACGTCCTGACTTTC.

DNA for the CDR3: TGTGCCAGCAGTTCGGGCCTAGCCAACTACGAGCAGTACTTC. It yields the protein CASSSGLANYEQYF. The chain links TRBV6-2 or TRBV6-3 to TRBJ2-7, with D maybe TRBD2 (5 bases). V dropped 4 bases and J dropped 3 bases, with 13 bases sitting between them. The germline V gene has CDR1 MNHEY and CDR2 SVGEGT. The length of the CDR3 is 14 residues.

The rearrangement joins TRBV4-2 to TRBJ1-1; D is unclear. V was cut by 1 base and J by 3 bases, with 9 bases left in between. Germline lookup yields CDR1 LGHNA and CDR2 YNFKEQ. The CDR3 totals 14 residues. The CDR3: CASSQVGEDTEAFF. CDR3 coding DNA: TGTGCCAGCAGCCAAGTCGGGGAGGACACTGAAGCTTTCTTT.

This chain joins TRBV11-2 and TRBJ2-1; 11 nucleotides line up with TRBD2. The ends lost 3 bases at V and 13 bases at J; junction bases unmatched: 8. The length of the CDR3 is 14 residues. Germline values: CDR1 SGHAT, CDR2 FQNNGV. CDR3: CASSFGLAGGSQFF. The CDR3 nucleotides are TGTGCCAGCAGCTTCGGTCTAGCGGGGGGCTCCCAGTTCTTC.

There are a few counts of this clone. J is TRBJ2-1 and V is TRBV24-1; a possible D gene is TRBD1 (7 bases). The germline CDR1 and CDR2 sequences are KGHDR and SFDVKD. The V gene lost 0 bases and the J gene lost 5 bases, with 10 bases spanning the gap. This CDR3 is 15 amino acids long. CDR3 coding DNA: TGTGCCACCAGTGATTTGGGCAGGGGGGACAATGAGCAGTTCTTC. It encodes CATSDLGRGDNEQFF.

The chain recombines TRBV18 with TRBJ1-2, with 7 bases that match TRBD1. V lost 3 bases, J lost 8 bases, and 6 bases stayed unmatched. This CDR3 comprises 13 residues. The germline gives CDR1 KGHSH, CDR2 LQKENI. CDR3 nucleotide sequence: TGTGCCAGCTCACCCAACAGGGGAGAGGGCTACACCTTC. It is translated as CASSPNRGEGYTF.

This clone has only a few counts. V and J are TRBV4-2 and TRBJ2-1; maybe TRBD2 (6 bases). The germline CDR1 and CDR2 sequences are LGHNA and YNFKEQ. CDR3 length: 15 amino acids. The V end was cut by 0 bases, the J end by 9 bases, with 15 bases between. The CDR3 spells CASSQDWGDWSEQFF. CDR3 DNA: TGTGCCAGCAGCCAAGATTGGGGGGACTGGAGTGAGCAGTTCTTC.

The rearrangement uses TRBV4-1 and TRBJ1-2; 8 nucleotides match TRBD1. The CDR3 extends over 14 amino acids. Germline lookup yields CDR1 MGHRA and CDR2 YSYEKL. The trim removed 4 bases at V and 6 bases at J, leaving 7 bases unmatched. The CDR3 region has the DNA TGCGCCAGCAGCCTTGGACAGGGAGATGATGGCTACACCTTC. Its protein product is CASSLGQGDDGYTF.

This clone occurred once. The chain is built from TRBV5-6 and TRBJ2-3, with no clear D. Germline V gives CDR1 SGHDT, CDR2 YYEEEE. Trimming took off 0 bases at V and 1 base at J, with 21 bases between the two ends. The CDR3 is 19 amino acids. CDR3 nucleotide sequence: TGTGCCAGCAGCTTGGGGCCCCCCTCAGGTTCGGTGGGCACAGATACGCAGTATTTT. Protein product: CASSLGPPSGSVGTDTQYF.

The chain is built from TRBV5-5 and TRBJ2-3, with a possible D match to TRBD1 (5 bases). From germline, CDR1 is SGHKS and CDR2 YYEKEE (reference sequence). The V end was cut by 2 bases, the J end by 0 bases, with 7 bases between. The CDR3 spans 14 residues. The CDR3: CASSFQGSTDTQYF. CDR3 DNA: TGTGCCAGCAGCTTCCAGGGAAGCACAGATACGCAGTATTTT.

J is TRBJ2-1 and V is TRBV30; possibly TRBD1 for D (5 bases). Germline V gene sequence: CDR1 GTSNPN, CDR2 SVGIG (reference sequence). V was trimmed by 1 base and J by 5 bases, leaving 18 bases between them. The CDR3 length is 16 residues. CDR3 nucleotides: TGTGCCTGGAGTGCCTTGGGGCGGCTTTATAACAATGAGCAGTTCTTC. This sequence encodes CAWSALGRLYNNEQFF.

The rearrangement links TRBV6-1 to TRBJ1-6; the match to TRBD1 covers 8 bases. Germline V lookup: CDR1 MNHNS, CDR2 SASEGT. V shed 0 bases, J shed 0 bases, and the junction held 1 base outside the gene matches. This CDR3 contains 17 residues. CDR3 coding DNA: TGTGCCAGCAGTGAAGCCGGACAGGGCTCCTATAATTCACCCCTCCACTTT. Protein sequence: CASSEAGQGSYNSPLHF.

The chain has TRBV10-3 and TRBJ2-1, with D possibly matching TRBD2 (6 bases). CDR1 is ENHRY, CDR2 SYGVKD, per germline. The V and J ends lost 0 bases and 7 bases respectively, with 16 bases between them. This CDR3 has 16 residues. CDR3 coding DNA: TGTGCCATCAGTGAGTCGCCAGCGGGTAGAAAAAATGAGCAGTTCTTC. This gives the protein CAISESPAGRKNEQFF.

The genes are TRBV7-6 and TRBJ2-5, with 9 bases that match TRBD2. The length of the CDR3 is 17 residues. Germline values: CDR1 SGHVS, CDR2 FNYEAQ. Trimming removed 5 bases from V and 4 bases from J; junction bases left unmatched: 14. The CDR3 nucleotides are TGTGCCAGCAGCCGAGCTACCCTAGCGGGATCCGTAGAGACCCAGTACTTC. Its protein is CASSRATLAGSVETQYF.

V is TRBV6-5 and J is TRBJ1-4, with D possibly TRBD1 on 5 matching bases. Germline V gives CDR1 MNHEY, CDR2 SVGAGI. The CDR3 consists of 15 residues. V lost 6 bases to trimming and J lost 0 bases, with 11 bases between them. The CDR3 is CASRGGDATNEKLFF. The CDR3 DNA reads TGTGCCAGCAGGGGGGGAGATGCAACTAATGAAAAACTGTTTTTT.

This clone was counted between two and nine times. The chain uses TRBV25-1 and TRBJ2-5; D is undetermined. Germline CDR1 MGHDK, CDR2 SYGVNS. Trimming took off 3 bases at V and 0 bases at J, with 8 bases between the two ends. The length of the CDR3 is 14 residues. CDR3 sequence (DNA): TGTGCCAGCAGTGATAGAGGAAACCAAGAGACCCAGTACTTC. Translating gives CASSDRGNQETQYF.

Only one count was recorded for this clone. The chain is built from TRBV30 and TRBJ1-5; maybe TRBD1 (6 bases). V lost 5 bases and J lost 7, with 15 bases in between. CDR3 length: 13 residues. The V gene's germline CDR1 is GTSNPN and CDR2 SVGIG (reference sequence). DNA for the CDR3: TGTGCCTGGGCCCGACAGGTTAGCCAGCCCCAGCATTTT. It encodes CAWARQVSQPQHF.

The chain recombines TRBV7-2 with TRBJ2-7; D is perhaps TRBD2 (5 bases). Germline V gives CDR1 SGHTA, CDR2 FQGNSA. Trimming left V 5 bases short and J 2 bases short, with 10 bases between. The CDR3 sequence is 13 residues long. CDR3 sequence reads: CASSRGSPYEQYF. CDR3 nucleotide sequence: TGTGCCAGCAGCCGAGGGTCCCCCTACGAGCAGTACTTC.

The V and J genes are TRBV27 and TRBJ2-7; D is perhaps TRBD2 (6 bases). Germline V gives CDR1 MNHEY, CDR2 SMNVEV (reference sequence). Deletions cut 5 bases from V and 11 bases from J, with 25 bases between. CDR3 length: 15 amino acids. CDR3 in amino acids: CASSPRLPSGDGKYF. CDR3 coding DNA: TGTGCCAGCAGTCCCCGACTTCCTTCGGGGGACGGAAAGTACTTC.

The rearrangement joins TRBV19 to TRBJ2-7, with 10 bases identical to TRBD1. Trimming cost V 5 bases and J 5 bases; bases outside gene matches: 9. Germline CDR1 reads LNHDA; CDR2 reads SQIVND (reference sequence). This CDR3 comprises 15 residues. CDR3 coding DNA: TGTGCCAGTAGTGTTACCGGGACAGGGGTCCACGAGCAGTACTTC. This encodes CASSVTGTGVHEQYF.

The J gene is TRBJ1-1, the V gene TRBV5-1; 7 bases line up with TRBD1. V shed 7 bases, J shed 1 base, and the junction held 13 bases outside the gene matches. Germline lookup yields CDR1 SGHRS and CDR2 YFSETQ. The CDR3 sequence is 16 residues long. This CDR3 is CASRPGQPSSNTEAFF. The CDR3 region has the DNA TGCGCCAGCCGTCCGGGACAGCCATCTTCGAACACTGAAGCTTTCTTT.